The 4 T cell receptor beta chains given below trace back to one sample, sequenced in a study of regulatory T cells in long-lasting Graves disease. Investigators prepared the TCR beta libraries by applying iRepertoire HTBI primers and Arm-PCR of CDR3 regions. One entry per CDR3 protein, called by TCRdb with MiXCR from the multiplex PCR reads. The sample includes some 370,000 distinct CDR3 sequences, less than 25% seen only once; the top ten take 20%. Time point denoted: persistent/refractory GD, antithyroid drugs over 5 years with positive TRAb. Construction of the TCR library relied on RNA isolated from PBMCs. Sequencing used peripheral blood mononuclear cells (PBMCs), obtained when the disease was refractory, from a patient treated with antithyroid drugs. These receptors were obtained from a female donor with Graves disease.

V and J are TRBV6-2 or TRBV6-3 and TRBJ2-2, with D perhaps matching TRBD2 (7 bases). The V end was cut by 2 bases, the J end by 4 bases, with 23 bases between. The V gene's germline CDR1 is MNHEY and CDR2 SVGEGT. This CDR3 region has 19 residues. The CDR3 DNA follows: TGTGCCAGCAGTTACGGGCCGGGGGGCCCTAGCGAGTCCACCGGGGAGCTGTTTTTT. Translation: CASSYGPGGPSESTGELFF.

This chain links TRBV30 with TRBJ2-2; perhaps TRBD1 as D (5 bases). The CDR3 loop spans 12 amino acids. The germline V and J ends were trimmed by 2 bases and 6 bases, with 7 bases remaining between them. Germline assignment: CDR1 GTSNPN and CDR2 SVGIG (reference sequence). CDR3 DNA: TGTGCCTGGAGTCAGGGCGCCGGGGAGCTGTTTTTT. This gives the protein CAWSQGAGELFF.

Ten or more counts support this clonotype. This sequence joins TRBV6-1 and TRBJ2-7; the match to TRBD1 covers 10 bases. The CDR3 length is 15 residues. Germline V gives CDR1 MNHNS, CDR2 SASEGT. J lost 1 base, V lost 6 bases, and 6 bases had no gene match. The CDR3 region has the DNA TGTGCCAGCAGCCAAGGACAGGGGGGTTCCTACGAGCAGTACTTC. It is translated as CASSQGQGGSYEQYF.

This chain joins TRBV15 and TRBJ2-1; possible D gene TRBD2, 5 bases. Looked up from germline, CDR1 is LNHNV and CDR2 is YYDKDF (reference sequence). V gave up 5 bases and J gave up 5 bases, with 13 bases separating them. The CDR3 is made up of 14 amino acids. CDR3 region: CATSRGLGNNEQFF. CDR3 nucleotides: TGTGCCACCAGCCGGGGTTTGGGGAACAATGAGCAGTTCTTC.